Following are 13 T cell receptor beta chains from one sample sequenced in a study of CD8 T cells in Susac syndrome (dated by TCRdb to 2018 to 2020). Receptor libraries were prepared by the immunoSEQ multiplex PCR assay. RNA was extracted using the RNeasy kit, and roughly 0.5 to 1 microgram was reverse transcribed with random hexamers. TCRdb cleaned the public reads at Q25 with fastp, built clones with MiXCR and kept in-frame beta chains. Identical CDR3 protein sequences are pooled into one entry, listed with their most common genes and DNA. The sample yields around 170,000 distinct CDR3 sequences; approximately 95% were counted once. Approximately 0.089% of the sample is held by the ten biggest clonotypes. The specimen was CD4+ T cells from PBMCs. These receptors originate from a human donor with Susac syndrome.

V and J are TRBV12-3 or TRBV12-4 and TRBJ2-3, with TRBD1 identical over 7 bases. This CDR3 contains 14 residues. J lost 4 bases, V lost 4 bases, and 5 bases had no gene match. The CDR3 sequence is CASSSGQAADTQYF. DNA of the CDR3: TGTGCCAGCAGTTCTGGACAGGCTGCAGATACGCAGTATTTT.

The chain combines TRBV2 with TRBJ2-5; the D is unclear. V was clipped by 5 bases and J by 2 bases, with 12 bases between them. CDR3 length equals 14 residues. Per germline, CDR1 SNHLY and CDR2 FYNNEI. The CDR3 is CASSPIGFQETQYF. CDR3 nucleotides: TGTGCCAGCAGTCCTATAGGGTTTCAAGAGACCCAGTACTTC.

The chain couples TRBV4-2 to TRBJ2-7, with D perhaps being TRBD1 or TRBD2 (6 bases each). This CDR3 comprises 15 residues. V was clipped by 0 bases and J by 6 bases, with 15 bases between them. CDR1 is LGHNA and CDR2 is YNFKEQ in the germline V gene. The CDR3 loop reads CASSQDWGAAAEQYF. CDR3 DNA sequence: TGTGCCAGCAGCCAAGATTGGGGGGCGGCAGCCGAGCAGTACTTC.

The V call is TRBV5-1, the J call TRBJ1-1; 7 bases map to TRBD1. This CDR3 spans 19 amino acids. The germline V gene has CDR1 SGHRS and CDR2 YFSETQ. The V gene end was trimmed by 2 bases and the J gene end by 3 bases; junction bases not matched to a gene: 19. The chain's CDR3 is CASSFPKTSSKGADTEAFF. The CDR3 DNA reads TGCGCCAGCAGCTTTCCCAAAACGAGTTCGAAGGGGGCAGACACTGAAGCTTTCTTT. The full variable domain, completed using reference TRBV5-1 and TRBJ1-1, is KAGVTQTPRYLIKTRGQQVTLSCSPISGHRSVSWYQQTPGQGLQFLFEYFSETQRNKGNFPGRFSGRQFSNSRSEMNVSTLELGDSALYLCASSFPKTSSKGADTEAFFGQGTRLTVV.

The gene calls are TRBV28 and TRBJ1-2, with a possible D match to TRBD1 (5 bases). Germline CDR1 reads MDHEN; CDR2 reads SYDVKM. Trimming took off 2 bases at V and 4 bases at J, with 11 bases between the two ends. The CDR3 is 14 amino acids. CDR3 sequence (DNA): TGTGCCAGCAGTTTAGACAGTAGGAGCTATGGCTACACCTTC. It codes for CASSLDSRSYGYTF.

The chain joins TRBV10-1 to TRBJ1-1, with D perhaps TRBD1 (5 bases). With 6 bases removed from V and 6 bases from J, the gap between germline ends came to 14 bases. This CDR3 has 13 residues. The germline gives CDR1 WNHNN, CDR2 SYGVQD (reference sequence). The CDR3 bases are TGCGCCAGCAGCGACAGTCCCAACGCTGAAGCTTTCTTT. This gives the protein CASSDSPNAEAFF.

CDR3 in amino acids: CASSERENTGELFF. The CDR3 coding sequence is TGTGCCAGCAGTGAAAGGGAAAACACCGGGGAGCTGTTTTTT. The genes are TRBV2 and TRBJ2-2; D is ambiguous. The CDR3 length is 14 residues. With 2 bases removed from V and 2 bases from J, the gap between germline ends came to 6 bases. The germline V gene encodes CDR1 SNHLY and CDR2 FYNNEI.

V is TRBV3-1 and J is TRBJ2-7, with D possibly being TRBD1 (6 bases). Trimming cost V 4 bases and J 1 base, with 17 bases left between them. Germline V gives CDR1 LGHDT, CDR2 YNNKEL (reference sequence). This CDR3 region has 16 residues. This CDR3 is CASSLHPGTLSYEQYF. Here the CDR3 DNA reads TGTGCCAGCAGCCTCCACCCCGGGACACTATCCTACGAGCAGTACTTC.

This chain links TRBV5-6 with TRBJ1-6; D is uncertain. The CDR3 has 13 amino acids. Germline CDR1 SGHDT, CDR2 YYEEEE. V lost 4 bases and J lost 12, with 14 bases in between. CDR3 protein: CASSPRTYLPLHF. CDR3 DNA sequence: TGTGCCAGCAGCCCACGGACTTACTTACCCCTCCACTTT.

The CDR3 sequence: CSASPSGESETQYF. CDR3 coding DNA: TGCAGTGCTAGTCCTAGCGGGGAATCAGAGACCCAGTACTTC. The V call is TRBV20-1, the J call TRBJ2-5; 9 bases agree with TRBD2. V was pared by 3 bases and J by 4 bases, with 6 bases of the junction left unmatched. The CDR3 runs 14 residues. Germline CDR1 is DFQATT and CDR2 is SNEGSKA (reference sequence).

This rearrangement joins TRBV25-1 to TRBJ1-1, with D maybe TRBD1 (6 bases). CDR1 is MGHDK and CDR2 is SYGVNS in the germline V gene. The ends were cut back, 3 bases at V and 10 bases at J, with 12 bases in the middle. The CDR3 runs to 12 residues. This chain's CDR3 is CASSDTGFRAFF. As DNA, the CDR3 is TGTGCCAGCAGTGATACAGGGTTTCGAGCTTTCTTT.

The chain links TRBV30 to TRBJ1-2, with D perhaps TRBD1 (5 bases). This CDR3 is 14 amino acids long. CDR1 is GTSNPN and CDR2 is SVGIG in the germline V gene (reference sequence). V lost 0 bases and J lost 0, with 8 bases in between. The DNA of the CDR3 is TGTGCCTGGAGTGTGTCGGGGCCTAACTATGGCTACACCTTC. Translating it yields CAWSVSGPNYGYTF.

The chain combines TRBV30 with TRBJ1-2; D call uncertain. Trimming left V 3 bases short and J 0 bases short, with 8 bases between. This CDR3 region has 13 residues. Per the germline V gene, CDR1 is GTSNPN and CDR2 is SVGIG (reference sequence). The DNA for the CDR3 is TGTGCCTGGAGCCCCTGGACTAACTATGGCTACACCTTC. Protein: CAWSPWTNYGYTF.